Sequencing of this TCR beta chain was carried out in a study of blood T cell repertoires in COVID-19. In the study overall: The United States, Italy and Spain provided the acute and convalescent COVID-19 samples. PBMCs, B-cell-depleted T cells, or T cells provided the cDNA or gDNA that made up the material.

This CDR3 contains 13 residues. V lost 2 bases and J lost 6; bases outside the gene matches: 4. Germline loops: CDR1 MNHEY, CDR2 SVGAGI. The count of this clone is one. Per the authors' pipeline: By means of reference gene primer amplification, nucleated cell counts were estimated. Clones were read by immunoSEQ multiplex PCR, and TCRdb kept only the in-frame ones, dropping some. The V and J calls and clone size are taken from that table; D and trimming were inferred from the DNA. Altogether approximately 110,000 clones are present, 88% being singletons, with the ten largest covering 0.7% to 0.9%. The material sequenced was peripheral blood. The V and J genes are TRBV6-5 and TRBJ2-7; 7 positions agree with TRBD2. The source is a woman aged 50 to 60 with active or convalescent COVID-19. For the CDR3, the DNA is TGTGCCAGCAGTTACGGACTAGGCGTCGAGCAGTACTTC. Its translation is CASSYGLGVEQYF.